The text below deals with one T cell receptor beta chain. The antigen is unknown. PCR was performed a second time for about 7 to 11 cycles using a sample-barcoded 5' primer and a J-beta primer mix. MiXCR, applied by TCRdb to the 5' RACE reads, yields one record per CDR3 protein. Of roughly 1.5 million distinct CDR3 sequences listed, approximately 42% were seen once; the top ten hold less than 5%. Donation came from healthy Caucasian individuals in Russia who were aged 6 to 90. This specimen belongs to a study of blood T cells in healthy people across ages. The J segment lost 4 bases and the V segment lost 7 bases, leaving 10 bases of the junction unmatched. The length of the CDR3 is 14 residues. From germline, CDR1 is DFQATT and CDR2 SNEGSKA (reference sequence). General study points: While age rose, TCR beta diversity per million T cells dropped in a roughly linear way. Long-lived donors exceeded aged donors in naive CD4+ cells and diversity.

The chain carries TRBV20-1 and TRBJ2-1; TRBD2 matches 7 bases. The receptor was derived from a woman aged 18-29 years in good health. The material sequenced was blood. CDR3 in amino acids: CSGERVAGYNEQFF. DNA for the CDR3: TGCAGTGGGGAAAGGGTAGCGGGTTACAATGAGCAGTTCTTC.